The rows below give T cell receptor beta chains drawn from one sample of a study of CD8+ T cells in alopecia areata. Repertoires were generated with immunoSEQ multiplex PCR, while TCRdb's copy carries only in-frame clones and drops some. The table records 120,000 to 150,000 clones, about 90% of them present only once. This specimen consisted of CD8+ T cells sorted from blood, obtained at week 0. The origin of the receptors is a human donor with alopecia areata. CDR3s include the opening cysteine and the closing phenylalanine or tryptophan. The D gene is left open where the match is weak. Size is omitted from some rows. Given values are once, few, many or a class for expanded clones.

d_call | j_call | clone_size | v_call | cdr3_aa | cdr3_nt
. | TRBJ2-7 | . | TRBV7-8 | CASSLATDIAEQYF | TGTGCCAGCAGCTTAGCGACAGACATTGCAGAGCAGTACTTC
. | TRBJ2-6 | . | TRBV5-1 | CASSTYISSGANVLTF | TGCGCCAGCAGCACCTACATAAGCTCTGGGGCCAACGTCCTGACTTTC
. | TRBJ2-1 | . | TRBV5-6 | CASSAGTPWNLNLKQFF | TGTGCCAGCAGCGCCGGGACACCGTGGAACCTTAACCTCAAGCAGTTCTTC
. | TRBJ1-1 | . | TRBV6-5 | CASSYGVSAEAFF | TGTGCCAGCAGTTACGGGGTCTCGGCTGAAGCTTTCTTT
. | TRBJ2-5 | . | TRBV7-6 | CASSPLQGDKTQYF | TGTGCCAGCAGCCCCCTACAGGGTGATAAGACCCAGTACTTC
TRBD2 | TRBJ2-3 | . | TRBV27 | CASTTSGRTDTQYF | TGTGCCAGCACCACTAGCGGGAGGACAGATACGCAGTATTTT
TRBD2 | TRBJ2-7 | . | TRBV7-6 | CASSSEAGGDEQYF | TGTGCCAGCAGCTCAGAAGCGGGAGGCGACGAGCAGTACTTC
. | TRBJ1-6 | . | TRBV7-8 | CASSQGLLGSPLHF | TGTGCCAGCAGCCAGGGTCTCCTCGGCTCACCCCTCCACTTT
. | TRBJ1-1 | . | TRBV30 | CAWSTASPNTEAFF | TGTGCCTGGAGTACCGCTTCCCCCAACACTGAAGCTTTCTTT
. | TRBJ2-2 | few | TRBV28 | CASNHNGVFLTGELFF | TGTGCCAGCAACCATAATGGGGTGTTTTTGACCGGGGAGCTGTTTTTT
. | TRBJ1-5 | . | TRBV27 | CASSLTPHSNQPQHF | TGTGCCAGCAGTCTGACCCCGCATAGCAATCAGCCCCAGCATTTT
. | TRBJ2-1 | . | TRBV2 | CASSEAGVNEQFF | TGTGCCAGCAGTGAAGCGGGGGTCAATGAGCAGTTCTTC
. | TRBJ1-2 | . | TRBV29-1 | CSVDSVGTSRGGGYTF | TGCAGCGTTGACTCAGTAGGGACGAGTAGGGGCGGTGGCTACACCTTC
TRBD2 | TRBJ2-2 | . | TRBV7-2 | CASSLASGSVGELFF | TGTGCCAGCAGCTTAGCTAGCGGGAGTGTCGGGGAGCTGTTTTTT
. | TRBJ1-1 | . | TRBV2 | CASSPARPEAFF | TGTGCCAGCAGTCCTGCTCGTCCTGAAGCTTTCTTT
TRBD1 | TRBJ2-2 | . | TRBV27 | CASSFRTGGVTGELFF | TGTGCCAGCAGTTTCCGGACAGGGGGGGTCACCGGGGAGCTGTTTTTT
. | TRBJ1-4 | . | TRBV11-2 | CASSLVLAREKLFF | TGTGCCAGCAGCTTAGTGCTCGCCCGAGAAAAACTGTTTTTT
. | TRBJ2-3 | . | TRBV27 | CASSFGDGLDTQYF | TGTGCCAGCAGTTTTGGGGACGGGCTGGATACGCAGTATTTT
. | TRBJ2-1 | . | TRBV30 | CAWSVAGDEQFF | TGTGCCTGGAGTGTAGCAGGAGATGAGCAGTTCTTC
. | TRBJ1-2 | . | TRBV5-1 | CASSLVAWYGYTF | TGCGCCAGCAGCTTGGTGGCTTGGTATGGCTACACCTTC
TRBD1 | TRBJ1-2 | . | TRBV29-1 | CSVETGWGYTF | TGCAGCGTTGAGACAGGGTGGGGCTACACCTTC
. | TRBJ1-1 | . | TRBV10-3 | CAISESRLISRRAFF | TGTGCCATCAGTGAGTCAAGACTTATATCCCGAAGAGCTTTCTTT
. | TRBJ2-7 | once | TRBV27 | CASTRGAGVFYEQYF | TGTGCCAGCACCCGGGGGGCAGGGGTGTTCTACGAGCAGTACTTC
. | TRBJ1-6 | . | TRBV7-3 | CANSLTGSSSYNSPLHF | TGTGCCAACAGCTTAACAGGGAGTAGCTCCTATAATTCACCCCTCCACTTT
. | TRBJ2-7 | . | TRBV2 | CVAAGLRAYEQYF | TGTGTAGCAGCAGGTCTCCGCGCCTACGAGCAGTACTTC
TRBD1 | TRBJ1-1 | . | TRBV5-6 | CASSSQTGGTEAFF | TGTGCCAGCAGCTCACAAACAGGGGGCACTGAAGCTTTCTTT
. | TRBJ2-7 | . | TRBV15 | CATSSLAYEQYF | TGTGCCACCAGCAGCCTGGCCTACGAGCAGTACTTC
. | TRBJ2-7 | . | TRBV5-1 | CASSLYGSVYEQYF | TGCGCCAGCAGCTTGTACGGGAGTGTCTACGAGCAGTACTTC
. | TRBJ2-7 | . | TRBV7-8 | CASSLVSGSYEQYF | TGTGCCAGCAGCTTAGTCTCCGGGAGTTACGAGCAGTACTTC
. | TRBJ1-2 | once | TRBV4-1 | CASSLNPGHYGYTF | TGCGCCAGCAGCCTCAACCCGGGCCACTATGGCTACACCTTC
. | TRBJ1-1 | . | TRBV5-4 | CASSWGGLMNTEAFF | TGTGCCAGCAGCTGGGGGGGGCTCATGAACACTGAAGCTTTCTTT
TRBD1 | TRBJ2-1 | . | TRBV19 | CASGTGLYNEQFF | TGTGCCAGTGGGACAGGATTATACAATGAGCAGTTCTTC
. | TRBJ1-1 | . | TRBV18 | CASSDRFEAFF | TGTGCCAGCTCAGACCGATTTGAAGCTTTCTTT
TRBD1 | TRBJ2-2 | . | TRBV29-1 | CSVQGDGGELFF | TGCAGCGTTCAGGGGGACGGCGGGGAGCTGTTTTTT
. | TRBJ2-1 | . | TRBV19 | CASSIGRGNSYNEQFF | TGTGCCAGTAGTATAGGTCGGGGGAATTCCTACAATGAGCAGTTCTTC
. | TRBJ2-1 | once | TRBV11-2 | CASSLESSSSEQFF | TGTGCCAGCAGCTTAGAATCTAGCAGCAGTGAGCAGTTCTTC
. | TRBJ2-1 | . | TRBV29-1 | CSVVGDWTYNEQFF | TGCAGCGTTGTAGGGGACTGGACGTACAATGAGCAGTTCTTC
. | TRBJ2-7 | . | TRBV29-1 | CSALLDSAYEQYF | TGCAGCGCCCTCCTAGACAGTGCCTACGAGCAGTACTTC
. | TRBJ2-1 | . | TRBV18 | CASSLDTYSYNEQFF | TGTGCCAGCTCACTGGACACTTACTCCTACAATGAGCAGTTCTTC
TRBD1 | TRBJ2-2 | . | TRBV29-1 | CSYGTGDTGELFF | TGCAGCTATGGGACAGGGGACACCGGGGAGCTGTTTTTT
. | TRBJ1-1 | once | TRBV2 | CASSEVTGLEAFF | TGTGCCAGCAGTGAAGTAACAGGGCTAGAAGCTTTCTTT
. | TRBJ2-7 | . | TRBV5-1 | CASSLSDGSYEQYF | TGCGCCAGCAGCTTGTCTGACGGATCCTACGAGCAGTACTTC